This T cell receptor beta chain was found in a study of T cells in Graves' hyperthyroidism and ophthalmopathy. About the study: The blood sample was taken at first diagnosis, before treatment began.

CDR1 is KGHDR, CDR2 SFDVKD, per germline. V lost 6 bases to trimming and J lost 1 base; unmatched junction nucleotides: 4. The CDR3 sequence is 15 residues long. What was amplified from RNA transcripts were TCR beta CDR3 regions. Researchers ran a first-round RT-PCR on the TCR CDR3 using the HTBI primer set. TCRdb re-analysed the multiplex PCR reads in MiXCR, keeping a single row per CDR3 protein. The sample contains about 640,000 distinct CDR3 sequences, less than 25% of which appear only once. Ophthalmopathy in the patients scored at least 3 on Clinical Activity Score and at least 4 on NOSPECS grade, lasting under 3 months. The study based diagnoses on clinical symptoms, serum thyroxine and TRAb, thyroid ultrasound and orbital computed tomography.

The sequenced material came from blood. This sequence joins TRBV24-1 and TRBJ1-5; 8 nucleotides match TRBD1. The sequence was obtained from a man aged 25-45 years with Graves' ophthalmopathy. In nucleotides, the CDR3 is TGTGCCACCAGTTCCGGACAGGGAAGCAATCAGCCCCAGCATTTT. It yields the protein CATSSGQGSNQPQHF.